This record looks at one T cell receptor (beta chain) sequence and its context. This receptor's antigen is unknown. Per-base qualities were not stored, and no clone one base away is much larger. Preparation of the library involved the immunoSEQ multiplex PCR assay. For the multiplex PCR, a mixture combining 60 forward primers for TCR Vbeta segments and 13 reverse primers for TCR Jbeta segments was used. The CDR3 region of rearranged TCR beta genes was amplified from genomic DNA by a multiplex PCR assay. The amplified TCR beta libraries were sequenced on the Illumina HiSeq System as 87-base-pair reads. In the paper's pipeline: A later analysis tallied 75 million to 95 million unique TCR beta chains across the 610 or so repertoires, and some 12 million of those chains were shared by two or more donors. A nearest-neighbor algorithm error-corrected the raw reads and collapsed the reads into unique sequences, merging closely related sequences to remove PCR and sequencing errors. To assign V, D and J gene segments, CDR3 sequences were aligned to IMGT reference sequences. For a sequence to be retained, a match of at least six nucleotides to both a V gene segment and a J gene segment was required. A rearrangement counted as productive if the CDR3 had no stop codons and remained in frame with V and J, and every other rearrangement counted as non-productive. CDR3 was defined by IMGT convention, running from the second conserved V-encoded cysteine to the conserved J-encoded phenylalanine. The earlier analysis of 450 to 750 of the donors excluded any sequence lacking an unambiguous match to a single V gene segment. An earlier analysis of fewer than 750 of the donors called V segments functional above 56.7% productive rearrangements and segregating when the between-donor standard deviation exceeded 5%. A statistical classification framework was built for diagnosing cytomegalovirus status from the catalog of TCR beta chain sequences. A later analysis assigned V and J genes by comparing TCR nucleotide sequences with IMGT/GENE-DB human TR gene sequences. Using the TCRdist pipeline, a later analysis assigned CDR3 sequences along with most-parsimonious VDJ recombination scenarios. In a later analysis, each TCR beta chain was defined by its CDR3 amino acid sequence together with its V-gene family, and reads lacking a unique V-gene family were excluded. A later analysis removed 500 to 600 highly shared, low-generation-probability nucleotide sequences to deal with suspected cross-contamination and a sequencing artifact. In a later analysis, a clonal expansion index was calculated for each public chain from normalized within-repertoire ranks of inferred template counts. A later analysis computed generation probabilities with a VDJ recombination model fitted to out-of-frame rearrangements, and checked the results against IGoR. A later analysis scored TCR-TCR, TCR-HLA and TCR-CMV co-occurrence with hypergeometric tests, applying a repertoire-size bias correction to TCR pairs. A later analysis estimated false discovery rates by permuting HLA or CMV assignments 20 times. In a later analysis, co-occurring TCRs were grouped with DBSCAN, and TCRdist sequence similarity was added when clustering was performed within HLA-allele-positive subsets. Co-occurrence clustering excluded repertoires with fewer than 30,000 or more than 120,000 public chains, plus five with anomalous nucleotide sharing. TCRdb took over this immuneACCESS table, retaining in-frame rearrangements with V and J assigned. Such tables are incomplete; in checked studies, under half of the missing clones stem from an unresolved V gene, and the remainder is unexplained. D and trimming come from the DNA, and the V and J calls and clone size come from that table. This sample lists around 100,000 clones; less than 80% were detected once. Together, the top ten hold 2% to 2.5% of the sample.

The cohort consisted of fewer than 700 healthy bone marrow donors. At the time of sampling, all cohort members were nominally healthy, though unrecorded immune exposures were likely present. The donor tested CMV seronegative, placing the donor among the approximately 360 seronegative members of the cohort. A peripheral blood sample was collected from each donor, and TCR beta sequencing was performed on peripheral blood mononuclear cells. Genomic DNA was extracted from the blood cell samples with the Qiagen DNeasy Blood Extraction Kit. These data are taken from a study of cytomegalovirus exposure and HLA in healthy donors (dated by TCRdb to about 2017). The study in broad terms: According to an earlier analysis of around 600 of the donors, about 179 million T cells yielded over 90 million unique TCR beta sequences and approximately 300 Gb of sequence data. Approximately 330 gigabases of sequencing data and roughly 81 million unique TCR sequences made up an early release that covered fewer than 650 HLA-typed donors. Among the roughly 390 genotyped donors, more than 70% belonged to the genetic ancestry cluster associated with self-reported Caucasian donors. The study was designed to test whether signatures of past pathogen exposure could be identified by cataloging public T cell receptors. Using immunosequencing, the study profiled T cell repertoires from 640 or so subjects and related those repertoires to cytomegalovirus serostatus. In addition to the first cohort of roughly 700 subjects, a separate validation cohort of approximately 130 different subjects was used. High-throughput TCR immunosequencing, statistical association of individual TCRs with disease status, and machine learning were combined to predict cytomegalovirus infection status. A later analysis re-examined previously published TCR beta repertoires from 500 to 700 donors and added high-resolution HLA genotyping to investigate patterns of TCR occurrence. Rather than drawing on any new phenotypic data, the later analysis identified candidate immune exposures from TCR beta sequences and the way those sequences occurred across donors. In an earlier analysis of a few hundred of the donors, high-throughput TCR beta sequencing was used to judge whether each TCR beta V gene segment behaved as functional or pseudogenic. Donor age, sex, ethnicity and CMV serostatus were compiled together with the repertoire data. Genome-wide SNP genotypes for about three fifths of the roughly 670 donors were used in a later genetic analysis, which treated that subset as a discovery cohort. All discovery cohort repertoires had been generated on a single sequencing platform. Class I and class II HLA loci were covered by the typing at four-digit resolution. Typing coverage varied by locus: roughly 629-630 donors for A, B, C, DRB1 and DQB1; approximately 520 for DQA1; around 570 for DPA1; roughly 470 for DPB1. About 5 DR-DQ haplotypes were handled as single units for association and clustering, since linkage in the cohort was strong. Across approximately 420 genotyped donors of the cohort, an average of approximately 240,000 unique TCR beta nucleotide sequences per donor were sequenced, and 15% to 20% of those sequences were non-productive.

Results the study describes overall, beyond this receptor: The earlier analysis of some 560 of the donors excluded 15 to 20 rarely observed V segments, including chromosome 9 orphons, because counts were too low. In a later analysis, HLA-associated TCR beta chains showed more clonal expansion and lower generation probabilities than non-associated chains that were equally common. A later analysis found that most CMV-associated TCR beta chains appeared HLA-restricted, with HLA associations seemingly driven largely by CMV exposure. Presence/absence analyses assumed roughly uniform sequencing depth across donors, an assumption that may not hold. In an earlier analysis of under 600 of the donors, most TCR beta V segments were observed in productive rearrangements about 87% or about 30% of the time, broadly matching IMGT annotations. A further reported finding was that TCR beta sequences accurately predicted the HLA-A and HLA-B alleles for most subjects in the first cohort. A later analysis associated 15,000 to 20,000 TCR beta sequences with specific HLA alleles at a false discovery rate of 0.05. Most TCR sequences were observed very rarely across donors, whereas some public TCRs were present in many individuals. Linkage disequilibrium might explain the correlated functional status among segregating V segments, but an unknown experimental factor could not be ruled out. A few of the identified cytomegalovirus-associated TCR beta chains were confirmed in vitro to be specific for cytomegalovirus antigens. Because HLA typing was unavailable for some donors at each locus, only the typed subset was used in association tests. Because the 87-base-pair reads could not distinguish some IMGT-functional V segments, including TRBV6-2 and TRBV6-3, those segments were excluded. In this cohort, only TCR beta chains were sequenced, and detectable features were limited by the absence of alpha or paired-chain data. A cluster of highly shared sequence variants was judged likely to represent a technical artifact of the sequencing pipeline. Strong co-occurrence of HLA alleles, especially DR and DQ, made assigning TCR associations to individual alleles difficult. According to the authors, the approach could potentially be generalized to other disease states and immunological phenotypes. In both the original and validation cohorts, the classifier was reported to diagnose cytomegalovirus status with high specificity and sensitivity. A later analysis found that TCR association rates varied across HLA loci, with DRB1 alleles showing the most associated TCRs and HLA-C alleles the fewest. For the cohort, immune exposure information was limited to CMV serostatus. V-gene and J-gene trimming of TCR beta chains was associated with a missense DCLRE1C variant in a later genetic analysis, and the association was replicated in an independent cohort. In the study, approximately 160 TCR beta chains were listed as associated with cytomegalovirus. A later genetic analysis reported fewer N-insertions in productive TCRs among donors in an Asian-associated ancestry cluster than the roughly 690-donor mean. A later analysis reported that several top co-occurrence clusters appeared linked to parvovirus B19, influenza, CMV and Epstein-Barr virus.

V and J lose 1 base and 2 bases, and a span of 17 bases separates them. Including cysteine and phenylalanine, the CDR3 has 17 amino acids. Just CDR3 DNA is preserved here, 51 bases in frame from base 1. As encoded in the germline V gene, CDR1 is LGHNA while CDR2 is YSLEER. Sequencing was done on a sample of PBMCs. The source is a woman aged 25 to 39 in good health and CMV-seronegative. Recombination joined TRBV4-3 with TRBJ1-2; tentative D gene TRBD1, with 5 bases matching. The CDR3 protein: CASSQGWEGRANYGYTF. In nucleotide form, the sequence is TGCGCCAGCAGCCAAGGTTGGGAGGGACGGGCGAACTATGGCTACACCTTC.